These 23 T cell receptor beta chains share one sample of origin, sequenced in a study of T cell repertoires in cytomegalovirus infection. TCRdb processed the reads anew with MiXCR; each CDR3 protein has one entry. The table has approximately 700,000 distinct CDR3 sequences, approximately 40% seen once. The sample taken for sequencing was PBMCs. These receptors came from a human donor in good health (CMV status not recorded). Some clones in this sample may be carry-over from other donors' samples.

This clonotype occurred a few times. This chain connects TRBV28 to TRBJ1-1, with TRBD1 matching 7 bases. The CDR3 is 13 amino acids. The germline V gene has CDR1 MDHEN and CDR2 SYDVKM. With 8 bases clipped from V and 9 bases from J, the junction kept 12 bases outside the gene matches. In nucleotides, the CDR3 is TGTGCCAGCCTCCGGACAGGCGCTCTTAAAGCTTTCTTT. This codes for CASLRTGALKAFF.

The count of this clonotype is one. This chain uses TRBV7-6 with TRBJ2-7; 11 bases agree with TRBD2. The CDR3 contains 15 residues. Germline V lookup: CDR1 SGHVS, CDR2 FNYEAQ. V was clipped by 4 bases and J by 1 base; unmatched bases: 3. The CDR3 sequence is CASSSTSGMSYEQYF. The CDR3 coding sequence is TGTGCCAGCAGCTCGACTAGCGGGATGTCCTACGAGCAGTACTTC.

The chain couples TRBV28 to TRBJ1-6; D ambiguous. V shed 3 bases and J shed 11 bases, with 8 bases lying between them. Germline V gene data show CDR1 as MDHEN and CDR2 as SYDVKM. This CDR3 spans 12 amino acids. CDR3: CASSFAGTPLHF. The CDR3 DNA is TGTGCCAGCAGTTTTGCGGGGACACCCCTCCACTTT.

There are many counts of this clonotype. This chain connects TRBV7-2 to TRBJ1-1, with a tentative D call TRBD1 (6 bases). The CDR3 is made up of 13 amino acids. Trimming stripped 0 bases from V and 7 bases from J, with 9 bases between. Germline CDR1 and CDR2: SGHTA and FQGNSA. Here the CDR3 reads CASSLARTVEAFF. The CDR3, as DNA: TGTGCCAGCAGCTTAGCCAGGACAGTTGAAGCTTTCTTT.

This chain connects TRBV2 to TRBJ1-5; the D is unclear. Per germline, CDR1 SNHLY and CDR2 FYNNEI. Trimming left V 6 bases short and J 2 bases short, with 8 bases between. The CDR3 has 13 residues. This chain's CDR3 is CASSGLGNQPQHF. CDR3 coding DNA: TGTGCCAGCAGCGGACTTGGCAATCAGCCCCAGCATTTT.

The V call is TRBV6-4, the J call TRBJ2-1; no firm D call. The length of the CDR3 is 21 residues. Germline values: CDR1 MRHNA, CDR2 SNTAGT. V lost 7 bases to trimming and J lost 0 bases, with 31 bases between them. This chain's CDR3 is CASTRVRDAWLLLFSYNEQFF. The CDR3 nucleotides read TGTGCCAGCACTCGAGTCCGTGACGCATGGCTCCTACTATTCTCCTACAATGAGCAGTTCTTC.

There are many counts of this clonotype. The chain couples TRBV7-2 to TRBJ1-5, with D unclear. The V and J ends lost 5 bases and 0 bases respectively, with 11 bases between them. Germline CDR1 reads SGHTA; CDR2 reads FQGNSA. The CDR3 sequence is 15 residues long. DNA of the CDR3: TGTGCCAGCAGCGCAAGTTGGGGTAGCAATCAGCCCCAGCATTTT. Translation: CASSASWGSNQPQHF.

The V gene is TRBV7-2, the J gene TRBJ1-6, with D possibly being TRBD1 (6 bases). CDR1 is SGHTA, CDR2 FQGNSA, per germline. The length of the CDR3 is 16 residues. V was cut by 1 base and J by 7 bases, with 14 bases left in between. The CDR3 sequence: CASSLGRRDINSPLHF. The CDR3 DNA follows: TGTGCCAGCAGCTTAGGGAGGCGGGACATCAATTCACCCCTCCACTTT. Based on the CDR3 plus reference TRBV7-2 and TRBJ1-6, the full variable domain is GAGVSQSPSNKVTEKGKDVELRCDPISGHTALYWYRQSLGQGLEFLIYFQGNSAPDKSGLPSDRFSAERTGGSVSTLTIQRTQQEDSAVYLCASSLGRRDINSPLHFGNGTRLTVT.

This clonotype was recorded a few times. The rearrangement links TRBV2 to TRBJ2-1; no firm D call. The V gene lost 4 bases and the J gene lost 4 bases, with 8 bases spanning the gap. CDR1 is SNHLY, CDR2 FYNNEI, per germline. The CDR3 covers 13 residues. CDR3 DNA: TGTGCCAGCAGTGTCGGATATTACAATGAGCAGTTCTTC. It codes for CASSVGYYNEQFF.

There are a few counts of this clonotype. The gene calls are TRBV7-8 and TRBJ1-2; 8 nucleotides line up with TRBD1. CDR1 is SGHVS, CDR2 FQNEAQ, per germline. The CDR3 has 17 amino acids. The V and J ends lost 2 bases and 2 bases, in that order; junction bases with no gene match: 10. The CDR3 here is CASSLYMIGQGNYGYTF. The CDR3, as DNA: TGTGCCAGCAGCTTATATATGATCGGACAGGGAAACTATGGCTACACCTTC.

This clonotype was seen once. J is TRBJ2-5 and V is TRBV20-1, with a possible D match to TRBD1 (5 bases). Germline-derived CDR1 and CDR2 are DFQATT and SNEGSKA (reference sequence). The CDR3 length is 13 residues. V gave up 3 bases and J gave up 4 bases, with 12 bases separating them. The CDR3 is CSARGRTRETQYF. In nucleotides, the CDR3 is TGCAGTGCTAGGGGGCGGACCCGAGAGACCCAGTACTTC.

This clonotype was seen more than once but under ten times. The chain uses TRBV7-6 and TRBJ2-7; 7 bases agree with TRBD1. Germline lookup yields CDR1 SGHVS and CDR2 FNYEAQ. With 2 bases clipped from V and 1 base from J, the junction kept 8 bases outside the gene matches. The CDR3 loop spans 16 amino acids. Here the CDR3 DNA reads TGTGCCAGCAGCTTAAGATCTGACAGGGCTTCCTACGAGCAGTACTTC. Protein product: CASSLRSDRASYEQYF.

V usage is TRBV18 and J usage is TRBJ2-3; possible D gene TRBD1, 6 bases. Germline V gives CDR1 KGHSH, CDR2 LQKENI. There are 14 residues in the CDR3. The V end lost 4 bases, the J end lost 6 bases, and 14 bases lay between the germline ends. CDR3 protein: CASSRPGETDTQYF. The CDR3 DNA reads as TGTGCCAGCTCACGCCCAGGGGAGACCGATACGCAGTATTTT.

CDR3: CASSLATGGLQPQHF. CDR3 DNA sequence: TGTGCCAGCAGTTTAGCTACAGGGGGCCTTCAGCCCCAGCATTTT. This chain joins TRBV12-3 or TRBV12-4 and TRBJ1-5; 9 bases map to TRBD1. Germline trimming cut 0 bases from V and 6 bases from J; bases unmatched to any gene: 3. This CDR3 is 15 amino acids long.

DNA for the CDR3: TGTGCCAGCAGTTTATCGGGGGGAGACTTAGAGACCCAGTACTTC. It codes for CASSLSGGDLETQYF. This chain joins TRBV27 and TRBJ2-5; the D gene is possibly TRBD2 (6 bases). This CDR3 is 15 amino acids long. Germline V gene sequence: CDR1 MNHEY, CDR2 SMNVEV (reference sequence). Trimming pared 0 bases from V and 4 bases from J, leaving 12 bases between.

The chain couples TRBV20-1 to TRBJ2-7, with D unclear. The V end lost 3 bases, the J end lost 7 bases, and 13 bases lay between the germline ends. The CDR3 loop spans 12 amino acids. Germline CDR1 DFQATT, CDR2 SNEGSKA (reference sequence). The CDR3 coding sequence is TGCAGTGCTAGCCCCACGGTAGGGGAGCAGTACTTC. Its protein product is CSASPTVGEQYF.

This clonotype was seen a few times. The chain links TRBV28 to TRBJ1-2; D perhaps matches TRBD1 (6 bases). Trimming took off 6 bases at V and 3 bases at J, with 11 bases between the two ends. Germline V gives CDR1 MDHEN, CDR2 SYDVKM. This CDR3 region has 13 residues. The CDR3 sequence: CASRTGPHYGYTF. DNA of the CDR3: TGTGCCAGCAGGACAGGTCCCCACTATGGCTACACCTTC.

V and J are TRBV6-1 and TRBJ1-4; D not resolved. CDR3 length: 11 residues. The germline V gene has CDR1 MNHNS and CDR2 SASEGT. The ends were cut back, 5 bases at V and 10 bases at J, with 8 bases in the middle. CDR3 sequence (DNA): TGTGCCAGCAGTCCGGGAAGAAAACTGTTTTTT. As protein: CASSPGRKLFF.

The table lists this clonotype with a few counts. V is TRBV6-5 and J is TRBJ1-5; D remains unclear. In germline, CDR1 is MNHEY, CDR2 SVGAGI. V was trimmed by 8 bases and J by 0 bases, leaving 14 bases between them. The CDR3 has 15 residues. CDR3 coding DNA: TGTGCCAGCGGGAGACGGGGTTATAGCAATCAGCCCCAGCATTTT. This translates into CASGRRGYSNQPQHF.

This clonotype was seen only a few times. The J gene is TRBJ2-2, the V gene TRBV11-2; D is undetermined. The CDR3 has 13 amino acids. V lost 5 bases and J 3 bases, leaving 7 bases between the germline ends. Germline V gene sequence: CDR1 SGHAT, CDR2 FQNNGV. CDR3 bases: TGTGCCAGCAGCAAGGGTTACACCGGGGAGCTGTTTTTT. Encoded protein: CASSKGYTGELFF. The whole variable domain, filled in from reference TRBV11-2 and TRBJ2-2, reads EAGVAQSPRYKIIEKRQSVAFWCNPISGHATLYWYQQILGQGPKLLIQFQNNGVVDDSQLPKDRFSAERLKGVDSTLKIQPAKLEDSAVYLCASSKGYTGELFFGEGSRLTVL.

The chain carries TRBV7-6 and TRBJ1-1; unclear D gene. CDR1 is SGHVS and CDR2 is FNYEAQ in the germline V gene. Trimming shortened V by 3 bases and J by 7 bases, and 9 bases separated the two germline ends. This CDR3 is built from 12 residues. CDR3 sequence reads: CASSFSGLEAFF. The CDR3 region has the DNA TGTGCCAGCAGCTTCTCCGGACTTGAAGCTTTCTTT.

A note on this clonotype: This may be a read error, as it is one base from a much larger clone. The V gene is TRBV7-6, the J gene TRBJ1-2, with 8 bases that match TRBD1. This CDR3 spans 15 amino acids. With V trimmed by 5 bases and J by 2 bases, 7 bases remained unmatched. Germline CDR1 reads SGHVS; CDR2 reads FNYEAQ. The CDR3 DNA sequence: TGTGCCAGCAGCACCTCCCAGGGGGCCAACTATGGCTACACCTTC. It is translated as CASSTSQGANYGYTF.

In its sample, this clonotype was seen a few times. The chain couples TRBV5-6 to TRBJ1-6; 10 bases map to TRBD1. The CDR3 is 15 amino acids. Germline trimming cut 4 bases from V and 10 bases from J; bases unmatched to any gene: 8. CDR1 SGHDT and CDR2 YYEEEE come from the germline V gene. The CDR3 here is CASSPSGTGVSPLHF. Written as DNA, the CDR3 is TGTGCCAGCAGCCCCTCCGGGACAGGGGTGTCACCCCTCCACTTT.